This TCR beta chain was documented in a study of blood T cells in healthy people across ages (dated by TCRdb to between 2014 and 2016). About the full investigation: In model experiments, template switching captured roughly one uniquely barcoded TCR beta cDNA molecule for every two T cells. Donors were grouped into four age groups: young (average approximately 15 years), middle-aged (under 40), aged (about 60) and long-lived (approximately 75). Donors of different ages were randomly distributed across sequencing lanes to avoid experimental bias. The study analyzed two additional independent replicas of 1 million unique cDNA reads from the same blood draw for two donors, one aged 18 to 30 and one aged 80 or older. The study measured age-related changes in TCR beta repertoire diversity using deep sequencing normalized with unique cDNA molecular identifiers.

This clonotype was picked up many times. Its specific antigen is unknown. Base qualities were left out, and no much larger clone turns up one base away. Systemically healthy Caucasian individuals from Russia, some 40 in total and aged roughly 6 to 100 years, were included as donors. Each donor gave ten milliliters of peripheral blood, drawn into EDTA-treated Vacutainer tubes. Ficoll-Paque density-gradient centrifugation was used to isolate PBMCs, with at least 7 million per sample. Total RNA, at least 5.5 micrograms per sample, was extracted from PBMCs with Trizol reagent. For every donor, flow cytometry on a PBMC aliquot measured the percentage of naive CD45RAhigh/CD27high T cells. The CDR3 contains 14 residues, cysteine and phenylalanine counted. Only CDR3 DNA is held: 42 bases, read in frame from base 1. CDR1 and CDR2, looked up from the germline V gene, are SGHRS and YFSETQ. Relative to germline, V is 0 bases shorter and J is 4 bases shorter, with 8 bases between their ends.

Library generation was performed with 5' RACE. Sequencing was performed on an Illumina HiSeq 2500. A second roughly 6 to 11 cycle PCR used a sample-barcoded 5' primer and a J-beta primer mix. Each TCR beta cDNA molecule received a unique molecular identifier from a template-switch 5' adaptor carrying 12 random nucleotides. At least 2.5 million CDR3-containing paired-end reads were obtained from each sample. First-strand cDNA was synthesized from all RNA with the Mint cDNA synthesis kit, primed by a TRBC-specific oligonucleotide. Following uracil-DNA glycosylase treatment, a first 18-cycle PCR with universal primers M1SS and BC2_uni_R was performed on all cDNA. The paper's data handling went like this. Each sample was normalized by randomly selecting 1 million high-quality reads, each carrying a distinct molecular identifier. Instead of being binned into consensus sequences, reads with shared molecular identifiers were discarded. CDR3 identification, clonotype clustering and error correction used MiTCR with a Q25 quality threshold and the strictest error-elimination algorithm. Lower-bound total TCR beta diversity was estimated with a nonparametric unseen species model using Euler transformation. TCRdb reanalyzed the raw reads on its own, using fastp at Q25 for trimming and MiXCR for clone calling, and kept in-frame beta chains. Each CDR3 protein gets just one entry, which takes the most common genes and DNA from the rows behind it. It is TCRdb's table, rather than the study itself, that gives the V and J calls and clone size. The sample records about 620,000 distinct CDR3 sequences, 21% of which are singletons. The leading ten clones occupy under 4% of the sample.

What the research found in general, with its limitations: Estimates of total diversity based on one million sequenced T cells were regarded as lower bounds and as underestimates. A strong correlation was found between observed TCR beta diversity and the percentage of naive T cells measured by flow cytometry. Compared with the aged group, more naive CD4+ T cells, fewer expanded clones and increased TCR diversity were shown by the long-lived group, suggesting age selection. The CMV infection status of donors was not known, potentially confounding age-related changes in expanded clonotypes. As age increased, observed TCR beta diversity per million T cells dropped in a roughly linear way, and a significant reduction was already evident by age about 40. Bulk unsorted PBMC profiling prevented conclusive comparison of naive and antigen-experienced compartments.

This chain joins TRBV5-1 to TRBJ1-3; TRBD1 is a possible D gene, resting on 5 matching bases. This clonotype was obtained from a man aged 65 to 85 in good health. The specimen sequenced was blood. The encoded CDR3 is CASSLAGYGNTIYF. The base sequence is TGCGCCAGCAGCTTGGCAGGGTACGGAAACACCATATATTTT.